One sample yielded the 16 T cell receptor beta chains listed below, sequenced in a study of blood T cells in healthy people across ages (dated by TCRdb to 2014 to 2015). Library method: 5' RACE. These reads were obtained on an Illumina HiSeq 2500. A second PCR of roughly 7 to 11 cycles was performed with a sample-barcoded 5' primer and a J-beta primer mix. TCRdb trimmed public reads at Q25 via fastp, called clones via MiXCR and kept in-frame beta chains. Records with the same CDR3 protein are collapsed into one entry carrying the most frequent genes and DNA. A total of 1.5 million or so distinct CDR3 sequences appear in this sample, around two fifths of them only once. The ten largest clones take up 7.9% of the sample. The sequencing input was blood. These receptors all come from a woman under 30 in good health.

This clonotype was detected ten times or more. The chain links TRBV5-1 to TRBJ2-3, with 13 bases aligning to TRBD2. This CDR3 has 16 amino acids. Germline V gene sequence: CDR1 SGHRS, CDR2 YFSETQ. With 4 bases clipped from V and 4 bases from J, the junction kept 6 bases outside the gene matches. The CDR3 loop reads CASSGILAGGPDTQYF. DNA for the CDR3: TGCGCCAGCAGCGGAATACTAGCGGGGGGGCCAGATACGCAGTATTTT.

This clonotype has only one observation. This chain uses TRBV4-2 with TRBJ2-7, with TRBD1 matching 10 bases. The trim removed 4 bases at V and 0 bases at J, leaving 12 bases unmatched. Germline V gene lookup returns CDR1 LGHNA and CDR2 YNFKEQ. The CDR3 is 18 amino acids. The CDR3 DNA sequence: TGTGCCAGCAGCCCAGGACAGGGGGGGACGGGGCCCTCCTACGAGCAGTACTTC. It translates to CASSPGQGGTGPSYEQYF.

About this clonotype itself: This clone may be a read error of a much larger clone one base away. This chain uses TRBV27 with TRBJ2-7; D remains ambiguous. CDR1 and CDR2 from the germline V gene are MNHEY and SMNVEV (reference sequence). The CDR3 has 13 amino acids. CDR3 protein: CASIGPNSCEQYF. CDR3 DNA: TGTGCCAGCATCGGCCCCAATTCCTGCGAGCAGTACTTC.

This clonotype was observed a single time. This sequence joins TRBV7-8 and TRBJ2-5; D ambiguous. The ends were cut back, 1 base at V and 0 bases at J, with 6 bases in the middle. The CDR3 spans 14 residues. Germline V lookup: CDR1 SGHVS, CDR2 FQNEAQ. CDR3 DNA sequence: TGTGCCAGCAGCTTAGAGGTGGACCAAGAGACCCAGTACTTC. Translated: CASSLEVDQETQYF.

The chain combines TRBV4-1 with TRBJ2-3, with 13 bases aligning to TRBD2. The germline V gene has CDR1 MGHRA and CDR2 YSYEKL. The CDR3 runs 17 residues. J gave up 4 bases and V 0 bases, and 4 bases lay outside the gene matches. CDR3 coding DNA: TGCGCCAGCAGCCAAGAAGTAGGACTAGCGGGAGCAGATACGCAGTATTTT. Its protein product is CASSQEVGLAGADTQYF.

This chain links TRBV20-1 with TRBJ2-5; maybe TRBD2 (6 bases). The CDR3 extends over 12 amino acids. Germline lookup yields CDR1 DFQATT and CDR2 SNEGSKA (reference sequence). Deletions cut 7 bases from V and 5 bases from J, with 14 bases between. The DNA for the CDR3 is TGCAGTGGGGCGACTAGGACGGAGACCCAGTACTTC. This gives the protein CSGATRTETQYF.

The chain combines TRBV27 with TRBJ2-7; 9 bases are shared with TRBD2. The DNA end favors TRBJ2-5, so the J call may be wrong. Germline CDR1 is MNHEY and CDR2 is SMNVEV (reference sequence). The CDR3 sequence is 14 residues long. The CDR3 coding sequence is TGTGCCAGCTGGAGGCTAGCGGGGTCCGAGACCCAGTACTTC. Residues: CASWRLAGSETQYF.

This clonotype was detected many times. This chain links TRBV4-1 with TRBJ2-3, with TRBD1 matching 8 bases. The V gene's germline CDR1 is MGHRA and CDR2 YSYEKL. V lost 4 bases, J lost 4 bases, and 10 bases stayed unmatched. CDR3 length equals 16 residues. The chain's CDR3 is CASSPHPDREADTQYF. The CDR3 DNA follows: TGCGCCAGCAGCCCGCACCCGGACAGGGAGGCAGATACGCAGTATTTT.

The CDR3 sequence: CASSLQSPEETQYF. For the CDR3, the DNA is TGCGCCAGCAGCTTACAAAGTCCCGAAGAGACCCAGTACTTC. This rearrangement joins TRBV5-1 to TRBJ2-5; D call uncertain. The CDR3 loop spans 14 amino acids. Trimming pared 2 bases from V and 3 bases from J, leaving 11 bases between. In germline, CDR1 is SGHRS, CDR2 YFSETQ.

V is TRBV6-1 and J is TRBJ1-5; D is undetermined. The CDR3 spans 14 residues. Germline CDR1 MNHNS, CDR2 SASEGT. V shed 2 bases and J shed 5 bases, with 10 bases lying between them. CDR3 nucleotide sequence: TGTGCCAGCAGTGAATATAGTTTCGATCAGCCCCAGCATTTT. It yields the protein CASSEYSFDQPQHF.

J is TRBJ2-1 and V is TRBV5-1, with TRBD2 matching 11 bases. CDR1 is SGHRS, CDR2 YFSETQ, per germline. The CDR3 has 17 amino acids. Unmatched junction bases numbered 11, after V lost 8 bases and J lost 1 base. CDR3 sequence reads: CARFPLAGVGSYNEQFF. The CDR3 nucleotides are TGCGCCAGGTTTCCACTAGCGGGAGTCGGGTCCTACAATGAGCAGTTCTTC.

This rearrangement joins TRBV3-1 to TRBJ1-1; D is possibly TRBD1 (6 bases). The CDR3 runs to 14 residues. V was trimmed by 0 bases and J by 3 bases, leaving 8 bases between them. Germline CDR1 LGHDT, CDR2 YNNKEL (reference sequence). The CDR3 nucleotides read TGTGCCAGCAGCCAAGATCAGGGGTACACTGAAGCTTTCTTT. This translates into CASSQDQGYTEAFF.

The J gene is TRBJ2-3, the V gene TRBV5-4; TRBD1 is a possible D gene (5 bases). From germline, CDR1 is SGHNT and CDR2 YYREEE (reference sequence). This CDR3 spans 15 amino acids. V was trimmed by 0 bases and J by 2 bases, leaving 10 bases between them. The CDR3 nucleotides read TGTGCCAGCAGCTTGGGTGGACACGACACAGATACGCAGTATTTT. The encoded protein is CASSLGGHDTDTQYF.

The chain has TRBV6-1 and TRBJ1-1; D is uncertain. CDR3 length: 13 amino acids. The germline CDR1 and CDR2 sequences are MNHNS and SASEGT. V was clipped by 2 bases and J by 8 bases, with 12 bases between them. DNA for the CDR3: TGTGCCAGCAGTGAACTTAACGGGCCAGAAGCTTTCTTT. Amino acids: CASSELNGPEAFF.

A word on this clonotype: A read error may account for a junction end that differs from germline. This chain joins TRBV7-9 and TRBJ2-3; a weak D match, TRBD1 (6 bases). The germline V gene encodes CDR1 SEHNR and CDR2 FQNEAQ (reference sequence). The CDR3 loop spans 18 amino acids. The CDR3 is CASSLDPGHWGLGDTQYF. The CDR3 DNA is TGTGCAAGCAGCTTAGACCCGGGACACTGGGGGTTGGGAGATACGCAGTATTTT.

This clonotype was found a few times. The rearrangement joins TRBV6-2 or TRBV6-3 to TRBJ2-3; D might be TRBD2 (5 bases). This CDR3 is 14 amino acids long. V lost 0 bases, J lost 6 bases, and 10 bases lay in between. Per the germline V gene, CDR1 is MNHEY and CDR2 is SVGEGT. CDR3 amino acids: CASSYSGLSDTQYF. CDR3 DNA sequence: TGTGCCAGCAGTTACTCAGGACTTTCCGATACGCAGTATTTT.